A single sample is the source of the 16 T cell receptor beta chains below, sequenced in a study of shared clonotypes between healthy human individuals (TCRdb year 2020). CD8 naive samples were CD45RO-negative cells positively selected for CCR7, giving a CD45RA+CCR7+ population that excluded TemRA cells. The library came from the immunoSEQ multiplex PCR assay. In TCRdb, the immuneACCESS table is reduced to in-frame sequences with V and J assigned. These tables do not hold every clone; where another copy was compared, an unresolved V gene accounts for under half, and the others remain unexplained. Counted in this sample were around 1,900,000 clones; around 93% of them appeared once. The ten largest account for around 1.8% of the sample. The sample was naive CD8+ T cells from PBMCs. The cell subset or site label, as the study defines it: CD45RA+CCR7+. The receptors stem from a man aged 18 to 29 in good health. Some clones in this sample may be carry-over from other donors' samples.

J is TRBJ2-3 and V is TRBV28, with D tentatively TRBD1 or TRBD2 (5 bases each). V lost 3 bases and J 4 bases, leaving 17 bases between the germline ends. The CDR3 consists of 16 residues. Per the germline V gene, CDR1 is MDHEN and CDR2 is SYDVKM. CDR3 sequence (DNA): TGTGCCAGCAGTTTGGGGCTCGGGACCGAGGCAGATACGCAGTATTTT. The encoded protein is CASSLGLGTEADTQYF. Supplemented by reference TRBV28 and TRBJ2-3, the full variable domain reads DVKVTQSSRYLVKRTGEKVFLECVQDMDHENMFWYRQDPGLGLRLIYFSYDVKMKEKGDIPEGYSVSREKKERFSLILESASTNQTSMYLCASSLGLGTEADTQYFGPGTRLTVL.

This clone was observed once. The CDR3 is CASSPEGSGNTIYF. CDR3 DNA sequence: TGTGCCAGTAGTCCCGAGGGGTCTGGAAACACCATATATTTT. The chain is built from TRBV19 and TRBJ1-3; perhaps TRBD1 as D (5 bases). Germline-derived CDR1 and CDR2 are LNHDA and SQIVND (reference sequence). There are 14 residues in the CDR3. Trimming cost V 5 bases and J 1 base, with 9 bases left between them.

Here the CDR3 reads CASSHGTSGYEQYF. The DNA of the CDR3 is TGCGCCAGCAGCCACGGGACTAGCGGCTACGAGCAGTACTTC. The chain links TRBV4-1 to TRBJ2-7; 11 nucleotides match TRBD2. CDR1 and CDR2 from the germline V gene are MGHRA and YSYEKL. With V trimmed by 3 bases and J by 3 bases, 1 base remained unmatched. This CDR3 has 14 amino acids.

The rearrangement uses TRBV28 and TRBJ2-7, with no clear D. Germline-derived CDR1 and CDR2 are MDHEN and SYDVKM. This CDR3 is built from 14 residues. V lost 5 bases and J 3 bases, leaving 14 bases between the germline ends. The CDR3, as DNA: TGTGCCAGCAGTGTCCGACACTCCTACTACGAGCAGTACTTC. This gives the protein CASSVRHSYYEQYF.

The chain carries TRBV15 and TRBJ1-3, with D unresolved. The CDR3 runs to 15 residues. The germline CDR1 and CDR2 sequences are LNHNV and YYDKDF (reference sequence). Trimming removed 5 bases from V and 0 bases from J, with 11 bases in between. The CDR3 DNA follows: TGTGCCACCAGCCCGGACCGCCACTCTGGAAACACCATATATTTT. It is translated as CATSPDRHSGNTIYF. The full variable domain, with the rest looked up from reference TRBV15 and TRBJ1-3, is DAMVIQNPRYQVTQFGKPVTLSCSQTLNHNVMYWYQQKSSQAPKLLFHYYDKDFNNEADTPDNFQSRRPNTSFCFLDIRSPGLGDTAMYLCATSPDRHSGNTIYFGEGSWLTVV.

The chain links TRBV28 to TRBJ2-5, with unresolved D. Trimming cost V 3 bases and J 7 bases, with 15 bases left between them. The CDR3 extends over 14 amino acids. CDR1 is MDHEN, CDR2 SYDVKM, per germline. CDR3 sequence: CASSFLAAKGTQYF. The CDR3 DNA reads TGTGCCAGCAGTTTCTTAGCAGCCAAAGGGACCCAGTACTTC. Variable domain in full (rest from reference TRBV28 and TRBJ2-5): DVKVTQSSRYLVKRTGEKVFLECVQDMDHENMFWYRQDPGLGLRLIYFSYDVKMKEKGDIPEGYSVSREKKERFSLILESASTNQTSMYLCASSFLAAKGTQYFGPGTRLLVL.

The chain's CDR3 is CATSPQRGQPQHF. The CDR3 DNA reads TGTGCCACCTCCCCGCAACGGGGCCAGCCCCAGCATTTT. The chain is built from TRBV28 and TRBJ1-5, with D possibly TRBD1 on 5 matching bases. Trimming removed 10 bases at V and 7 bases at J, with 17 bases between. The CDR3 loop spans 13 amino acids. Looked up from germline, CDR1 is MDHEN and CDR2 is SYDVKM.

The chain is built from TRBV7-9 and TRBJ2-1, with 8 bases lining up with TRBD2. This CDR3 region has 16 residues. V lost 3 bases and J lost 4; bases outside the gene matches: 8. From germline, CDR1 is SEHNR and CDR2 FQNEAQ (reference sequence). CDR3 sequence: CASSLRLAGSYNEQFF. The CDR3 bases are TGTGCCAGCAGCTTGCGTCTAGCGGGCTCTTACAATGAGCAGTTCTTC.

The chain combines TRBV9 with TRBJ2-1; 8 nucleotides align to TRBD1. Germline V gene lookup returns CDR1 SGDLS and CDR2 YYNGEE. The J segment lost 4 bases and the V segment lost 3 bases, leaving 6 bases of the junction unmatched. The CDR3 consists of 15 residues. Here the CDR3 reads CASSGGTGEYNEQFF. Here the CDR3 DNA reads TGTGCCAGCAGCGGCGGGACAGGCGAGTACAATGAGCAGTTCTTC.

This chain connects TRBV7-2 to TRBJ2-7; 10 nucleotides match TRBD2. CDR1 is SGHTA, CDR2 FQGNSA, per germline. J lost 5 bases, V lost 4 bases, and 5 bases had no gene match. The CDR3 loop spans 14 amino acids. This CDR3 reads CASSSPLAGNEQYF. As DNA, the CDR3 is TGTGCCAGCAGCTCCCCACTAGCGGGAAACGAGCAGTACTTC.

This clone was seen once. The chain carries TRBV28 and TRBJ2-2; tentative D call: TRBD2 (6 bases). The germline V gene has CDR1 MDHEN and CDR2 SYDVKM. This CDR3 spans 14 amino acids. V lost 6 bases and J 5 bases, leaving 13 bases between the germline ends. This chain's CDR3 is CASSLTSWTGELFF. The CDR3 DNA sequence: TGTGCCAGCAGCCTGACTAGTTGGACCGGGGAGCTGTTTTTT. Full variable domain (rest looked up from reference TRBV28 and TRBJ2-2): DVKVTQSSRYLVKRTGEKVFLECVQDMDHENMFWYRQDPGLGLRLIYFSYDVKMKEKGDIPEGYSVSREKKERFSLILESASTNQTSMYLCASSLTSWTGELFFGEGSRLTVL.

The chain employs TRBV5-6 and TRBJ2-1, with TRBD2 as a possible D gene (5 bases). Deletions cut 1 base from V and 5 bases from J, with 13 bases between. Looked up from germline, CDR1 is SGHDT and CDR2 is YYEEEE. This CDR3 has 15 amino acids. Here the CDR3 reads CASSLLRAGDNEQFF. DNA of the CDR3: TGTGCCAGCAGCTTGCTGAGGGCCGGGGACAATGAGCAGTTCTTC.

This clone appeared once. J is TRBJ2-7 and V is TRBV7-6, with TRBD2 matching 9 bases. CDR3 length: 15 residues. Trimming removed 1 base from V and 2 bases from J; junction bases left unmatched: 3. Germline V gives CDR1 SGHVS, CDR2 FNYEAQ. This CDR3 is CASSLGSGSTYEQYF. CDR3 coding DNA: TGTGCCAGCAGCTTAGGTAGCGGGAGTACCTACGAGCAGTACTTC.

The chain joins TRBV27 to TRBJ1-1; 9 bases align to TRBD1. Germline CDR1 MNHEY, CDR2 SMNVEV (reference sequence). The CDR3 has 17 amino acids. J gave up 5 bases and V 1 base, and 11 bases lay outside the gene matches. The CDR3 DNA reads as TGTGCCAGCAGTTTATTACGGGGACAGGGTCTAGGAACTGAAGCTTTCTTT. Its translation: CASSLLRGQGLGTEAFF.

The chain combines TRBV11-2 with TRBJ1-1; 10 bases match TRBD1. The trim removed 7 bases at V and 1 base at J, leaving 9 bases unmatched. Germline CDR1 and CDR2: SGHAT and FQNNGV. CDR3 length equals 16 residues. The chain's CDR3 is CASKPRDRGQNTEAFF. Written as DNA, the CDR3 is TGTGCCAGCAAACCCCGGGACAGGGGCCAGAACACTGAAGCTTTCTTT.

Concerning this clone itself: Other DNA sequences from this sample encode an identical CDR3 as well. The V call is TRBV27, the J call TRBJ1-2; D unresolved. Germline V lookup: CDR1 MNHEY, CDR2 SMNVEV (reference sequence). This CDR3 has 14 amino acids. The V end lost 2 bases, the J end lost 1 base, and 8 bases lay between the germline ends. In DNA, the CDR3 is TGTGCCAGCAGTTTAGTAGGGAGTAACTATGGCTACACCTTC. It codes for CASSLVGSNYGYTF.